Reported below is one T cell receptor (beta chain). Its target antigen remains unknown. No per-base quality is available; no much larger clone lies one base away. This sample is part of a study of blood T cell repertoires in COVID-19 (TCRdb year 2020). For context, the study as a whole: Samples from collaborators originated in the United States, Italy and Spain and spanned both the acute and convalescent phases of COVID-19. The material from the prospective study consisted of cDNA or gDNA derived from T cells, B-cell-depleted T cells, or PBMCs. Subjects who had been exposed to COVID-19, were actively infected with it, or had recovered from it provided the deeply sampled blood TCRbeta repertoires that made up the dataset. The repertoires were released in a freely available public database meant as a resource for research on the immune response to SARS-CoV-2. Samples were obtained from the ongoing ImmuneRACE study (first 160 participants) and from about 1,300 subjects provided by 6 global collaborators. A de-identified subject ID, COVID-19 status, age in years and sex were almost always included in the sample metadata. HLA class I and class II types, where available, came from metadata supplied by the sample provider rather than from assay-based typing. The investigation overall reported the following: Clinical and demographic metadata were provided uncurated, with the amount varying by source and participant.

Each collaborating institution followed its own protocols to collect whole blood in K2EDTA tubes. For TCRbeta analysis, collaborators shipped samples as frozen whole blood, isolated PBMCs, or DNA extracted from either of those sample types. Sequences SGHRS (CDR1) and YFSETQ (CDR2) are obtained from the germline V gene. The CDR3 holds 15 amino acids from the cysteine to the phenylalanine. Only the CDR3 region is kept as DNA, spanning 45 bases read in frame from base 1. V is clipped by 1 base and J by 6 bases, and the sequence between their germline boundaries is 13 bases long. The immunoSEQ Assay, a bias-controlled multiplex PCR, was used to amplify TCRbeta CDR3 regions from genomic DNA. Processing in the source paper ran as follows. The number of nucleated cells in each sample was estimated from the amplification of reference gene primers within the assay. To quantify the absolute abundance of each unique TCRbeta CDR3 rearrangement, sequence reads were collapsed and filtered. For each sample, productive Simpson clonality was calculated as the square root of Simpson's diversity index over productive rearrangements. Drawn from immuneACCESS, this table holds only the in-frame rearrangements with V and J called that TCRdb kept. Clones are partly lost; checked studies trace under half to an unresolved V gene and leave the rest unexplained. Clonal size and the V and J genes are those of that table, whereas D and trimming came from the DNA. The table for this sample lists fewer than 350,000 clones; around 86% of them were counted only once. About 10% of the sample lies in the top ten.

The TCR sequence derives from a man aged 35 to 55 with active or convalescent COVID-19. The chain employs TRBV5-1 and TRBJ2-2, and perhaps TRBD2 as D gene, on 6 matching bases. The specimen was peripheral blood. The CDR3 in this case is CASSLYPGDAGELFF. The DNA sequence is TGCGCCAGCAGCTTGTATCCGGGAGACGCCGGGGAGCTGTTTTTT.